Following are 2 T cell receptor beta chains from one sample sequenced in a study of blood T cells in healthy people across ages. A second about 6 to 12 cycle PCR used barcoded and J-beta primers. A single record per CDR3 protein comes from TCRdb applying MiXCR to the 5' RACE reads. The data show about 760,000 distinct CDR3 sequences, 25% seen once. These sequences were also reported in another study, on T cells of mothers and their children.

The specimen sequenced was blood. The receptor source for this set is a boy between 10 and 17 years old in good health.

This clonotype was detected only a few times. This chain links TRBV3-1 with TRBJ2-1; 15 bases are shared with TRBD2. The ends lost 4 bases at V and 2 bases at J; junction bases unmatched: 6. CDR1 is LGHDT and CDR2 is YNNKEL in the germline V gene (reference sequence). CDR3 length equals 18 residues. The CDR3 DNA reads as TGTGCCAGCAGCCTAGGGACTAGCGGGAGGAGAGCCTACAATGAGCAGTTCTTC. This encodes CASSLGTSGRRAYNEQFF.

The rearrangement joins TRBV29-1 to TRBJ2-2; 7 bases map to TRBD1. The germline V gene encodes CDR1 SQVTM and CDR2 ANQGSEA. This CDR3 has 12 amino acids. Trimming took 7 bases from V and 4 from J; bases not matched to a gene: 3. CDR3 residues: CSATGITGELFF. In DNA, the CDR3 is TGCAGCGCGACAGGGATCACCGGGGAGCTGTTTTTT.